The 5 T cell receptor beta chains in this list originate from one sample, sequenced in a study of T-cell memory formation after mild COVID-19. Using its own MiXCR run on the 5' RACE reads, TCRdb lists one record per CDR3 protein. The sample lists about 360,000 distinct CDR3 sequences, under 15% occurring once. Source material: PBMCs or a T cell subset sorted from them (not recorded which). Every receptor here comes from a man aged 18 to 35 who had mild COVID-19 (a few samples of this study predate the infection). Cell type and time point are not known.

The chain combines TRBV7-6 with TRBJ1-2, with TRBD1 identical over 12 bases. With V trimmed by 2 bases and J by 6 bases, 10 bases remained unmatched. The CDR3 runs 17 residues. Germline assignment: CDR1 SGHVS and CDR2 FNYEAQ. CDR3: CASSLLRGGTGGDGYTF. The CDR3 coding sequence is TGTGCCAGCAGCTTATTGAGGGGAGGGACAGGGGGCGATGGCTACACCTTC. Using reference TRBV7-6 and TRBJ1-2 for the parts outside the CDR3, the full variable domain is GAGVSQSPRYKVTKRGQDVALRCDPISGHVSLYWYRQALGQGPEFLTYFNYEAQQDKSGLPNDRFSAERPEGSISTLTIQRTEQRDSAMYRCASSLLRGGTGGDGYTFGSGTRLTVV.

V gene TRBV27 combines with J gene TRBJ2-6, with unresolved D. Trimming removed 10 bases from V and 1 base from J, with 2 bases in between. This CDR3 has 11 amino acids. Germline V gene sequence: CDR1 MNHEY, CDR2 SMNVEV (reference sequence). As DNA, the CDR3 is TGTGCCATTTCTGGGGCCAACGTCCTGACTTTC. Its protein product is CAISGANVLTF.

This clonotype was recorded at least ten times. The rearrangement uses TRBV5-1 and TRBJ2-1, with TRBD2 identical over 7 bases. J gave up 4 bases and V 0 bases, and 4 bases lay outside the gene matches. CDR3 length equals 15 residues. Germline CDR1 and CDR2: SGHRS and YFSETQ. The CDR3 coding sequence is TGCGCCAGCAGCTTGGACGGGGGGAATTACAATGAGCAGTTCTTC. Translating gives CASSLDGGNYNEQFF.

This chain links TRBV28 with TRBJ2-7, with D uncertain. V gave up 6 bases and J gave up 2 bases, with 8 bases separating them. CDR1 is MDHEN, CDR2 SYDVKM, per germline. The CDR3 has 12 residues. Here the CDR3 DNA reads TGTGCCAGCAGGGGCGCGGCCTACGAGCAGTACGTC. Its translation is CASRGAAYEQYV.

CDR3 loop: CASSVGVISPLHF. DNA of the CDR3: TGTGCCAGCAGCGTCGGGGTAATTTCACCCCTCCACTTT. This chain joins TRBV9 and TRBJ1-6, with D unresolved. This CDR3 is built from 13 residues. The V gene lost 2 bases and the J gene lost 9 bases, with 9 bases spanning the gap. The germline CDR1 and CDR2 sequences are SGDLS and YYNGEE.